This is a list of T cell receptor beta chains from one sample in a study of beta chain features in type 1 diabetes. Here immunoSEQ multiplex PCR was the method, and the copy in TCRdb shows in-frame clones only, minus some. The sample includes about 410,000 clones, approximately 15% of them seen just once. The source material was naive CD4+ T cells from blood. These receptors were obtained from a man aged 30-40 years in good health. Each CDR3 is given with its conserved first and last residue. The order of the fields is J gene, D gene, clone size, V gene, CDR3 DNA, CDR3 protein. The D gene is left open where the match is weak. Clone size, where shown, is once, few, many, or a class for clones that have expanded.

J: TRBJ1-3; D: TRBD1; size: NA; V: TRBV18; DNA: TGTGCCAGCTCACCTACTTTGGGGACAGGGATTGGAAACACCATATATTTT; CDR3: CASSPTLGTGIGNTIYF
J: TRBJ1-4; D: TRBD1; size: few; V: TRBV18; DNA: TGTGCCAGCTCACCACTATACGGGACAGGGGAGGAAAAACTGTTTTTT; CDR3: CASSPLYGTGEEKLFF
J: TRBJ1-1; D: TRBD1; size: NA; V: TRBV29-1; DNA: TGCAGCGTTGGGAGACAGGGGGCGCGTGAATCTTTCTTT; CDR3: CSVGRQGARESFF
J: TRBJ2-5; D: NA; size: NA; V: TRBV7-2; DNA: TGTGCCAGCAGCCCGTGGGTGGGGGCCGAGACCCAGTACTTC; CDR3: CASSPWVGAETQYF
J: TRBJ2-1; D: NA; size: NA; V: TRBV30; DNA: TGTGCCTGGAGTCTTGCGGATGGCTACAATGAGCAGTTCTTC; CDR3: CAWSLADGYNEQFF
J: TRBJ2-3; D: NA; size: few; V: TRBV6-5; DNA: TGTGCCAGCAGTTACTCGAAGGCAACAGATACGCAGTATTTT; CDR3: CASSYSKATDTQYF
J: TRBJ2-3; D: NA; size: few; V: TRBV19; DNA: TGTGCCAGCAGGAACAGGGTGTGGACAGATACGCAGTATTTT; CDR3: CASRNRVWTDTQYF
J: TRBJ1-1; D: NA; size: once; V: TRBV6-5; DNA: TGTGCCAGCACCCCGGGGGGCACTGAAGCTTTCTTT; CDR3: CASTPGGTEAFF
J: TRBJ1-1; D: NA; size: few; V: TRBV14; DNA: TGTGCCAGCAGCTCTGGACAGACGAACACTGAAGCTTTCTTT; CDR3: CASSSGQTNTEAFF
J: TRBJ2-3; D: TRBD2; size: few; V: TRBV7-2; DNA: TGTGCCAGCAGCTTAGCGCAGCGGGGGGTCCAGTATTTT; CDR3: CASSLAQRGVQYF
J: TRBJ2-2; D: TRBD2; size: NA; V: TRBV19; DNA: TGTGCCAGTAGTATTAGAACTAGCGGGACGGGTTTGACCGGGGAGCTGTTTTTT; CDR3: CASSIRTSGTGLTGELFF
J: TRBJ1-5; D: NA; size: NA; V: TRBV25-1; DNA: TGTGCCAGCAGTGAATACGGGGGGCGAGGAGATCAGCCCCAGCATTTT; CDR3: CASSEYGGRGDQPQHF
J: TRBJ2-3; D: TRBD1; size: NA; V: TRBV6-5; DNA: TGTGCCAGCAGTTACTCCGGGACAGGGGGCTCAGATACGCAGTATTTT; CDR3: CASSYSGTGGSDTQYF
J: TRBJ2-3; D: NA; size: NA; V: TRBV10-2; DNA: TGCGCCAGCAGTGAGACTAGCACCAGCACAGATACGCAGTATTTT; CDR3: CASSETSTSTDTQYF
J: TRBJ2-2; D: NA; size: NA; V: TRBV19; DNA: TGTGCCAGTAGTCGTCTCTCGCAGAACACCGGGGAGCTGTTTTTT; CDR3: CASSRLSQNTGELFF
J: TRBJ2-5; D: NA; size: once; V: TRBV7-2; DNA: TGTGCCAGCCTGAGACTGGGGGGCCTACAAGAGACCCAGTACTTC; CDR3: CASLRLGGLQETQYF
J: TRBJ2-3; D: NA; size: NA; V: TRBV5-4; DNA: TGTGCCAGCAGCCCGCGGACAGCTAGCACAGATACGCAGTATTTT; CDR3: CASSPRTASTDTQYF
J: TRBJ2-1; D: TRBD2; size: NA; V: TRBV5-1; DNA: TGCGCCAGCAGCCTGGGACTAGCGGGAGGGTCGAGTGAGCAGTTCTTC; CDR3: CASSLGLAGGSSEQFF
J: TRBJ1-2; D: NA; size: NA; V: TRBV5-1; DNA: TGCGCCAGCAGCTTGGGACCCGGCAGAGTGCGGTCTGGCTACACCTTC; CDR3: CASSLGPGRVRSGYTF
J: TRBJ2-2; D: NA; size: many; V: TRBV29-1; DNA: TGCAGCGTCGCTAGCTCCGGGGAGCTGTTTTTT; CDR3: CSVASSGELFF
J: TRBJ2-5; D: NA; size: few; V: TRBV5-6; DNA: TGTGCCAGCACCTTGTCGCGAGAGACCCAGTACTTC; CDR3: CASTLSRETQYF
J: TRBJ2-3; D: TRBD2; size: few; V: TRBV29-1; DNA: TGCAGCGTTTCGACTAGCGGGGGCGCAGATACGCAGTATTTT; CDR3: CSVSTSGGADTQYF
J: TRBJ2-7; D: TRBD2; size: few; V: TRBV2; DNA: TGTGCCAGCACGATTAGCGGGGGTCTTTACGAGCAGTACTTC; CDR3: CASTISGGLYEQYF
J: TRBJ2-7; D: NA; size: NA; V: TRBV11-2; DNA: TGTGCCAGCAGCTTAGTTGTGAGGGGCCACTCCTACGAGCAGTACTTC; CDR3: CASSLVVRGHSYEQYF
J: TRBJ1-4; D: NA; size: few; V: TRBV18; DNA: TGTGCCAGTAACAGCAGGTTGAAGTCTAATGAAAAACTGTTTTTT; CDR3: CASNSRLKSNEKLFF
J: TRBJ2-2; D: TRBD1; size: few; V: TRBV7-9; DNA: TGTGCCAGCAGCTTAGAGGGGGCCCTCGCCGGGGAGCTGTTTTTT; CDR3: CASSLEGALAGELFF
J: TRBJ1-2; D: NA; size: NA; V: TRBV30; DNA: TGTGCCTGGAGTCCAACCCTCCAGGGGAACTATGGCTACACCTTC; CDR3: CAWSPTLQGNYGYTF
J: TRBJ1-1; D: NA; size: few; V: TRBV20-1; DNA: TGCAGTGCTTTGGGGATAACTGAAGCTTTCTTT; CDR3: CSALGITEAFF
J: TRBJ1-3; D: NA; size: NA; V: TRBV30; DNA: TGTGCCTCCAAGTGGACAGTTAGGACGGGTGGTGGAAACACCATATATTTT; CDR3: CASKWTVRTGGGNTIYF
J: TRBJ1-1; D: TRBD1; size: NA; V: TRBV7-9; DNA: TGTGCCAGCAGCTTTGACAGGGGGATTCGAGACACTGAAGCTTTCTTT; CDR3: CASSFDRGIRDTEAFF
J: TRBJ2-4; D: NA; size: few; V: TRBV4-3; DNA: TGCGCCAGCAGCCAAGAAGTGTCGGCCAAAAACATTCAGTACTTC; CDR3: CASSQEVSAKNIQYF
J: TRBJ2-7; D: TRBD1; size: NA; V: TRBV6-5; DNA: TGTGCCAGCAGTTACCGGAGACAGGGGGCAGGCGAGCAGTACTTC; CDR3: CASSYRRQGAGEQYF
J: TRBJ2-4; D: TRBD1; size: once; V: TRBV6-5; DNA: TGTGCCAGCAGATCCGACAGGGCCAACATTCAGTACTTC; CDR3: CASRSDRANIQYF
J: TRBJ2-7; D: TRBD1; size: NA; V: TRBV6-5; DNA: TGTGCCAGCTCCCCCCGGGGACAGTATTCCTACGAGCAGTACTTC; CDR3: CASSPRGQYSYEQYF
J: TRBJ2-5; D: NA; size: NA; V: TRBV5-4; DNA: TGTGCCAGCGCCAATGGAGGGGTTATGGGTGAGGCCCAGTACTTC; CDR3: CASANGGVMGEAQYF
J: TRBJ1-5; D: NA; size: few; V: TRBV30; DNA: TGTGCCTGGAGTATCCGGGAAAATCAGCCCCAGCATTTT; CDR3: CAWSIRENQPQHF
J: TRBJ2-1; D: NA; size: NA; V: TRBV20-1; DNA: TGCAGTGCTAGTGAATTCAATGAGCAGTTCTTC; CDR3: CSASEFNEQFF
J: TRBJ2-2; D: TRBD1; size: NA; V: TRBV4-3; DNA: TGCGCCAGCAGCCAAGTAAGCTCCGGGACAGGGGGCAGGGAGCTGTTTTTT; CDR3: CASSQVSSGTGGRELFF
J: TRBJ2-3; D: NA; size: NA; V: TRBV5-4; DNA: TGTGCCAGCAGCTTGGTACAGCGGAGAGGCACAGATACGCAGTATTTT; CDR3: CASSLVQRRGTDTQYF
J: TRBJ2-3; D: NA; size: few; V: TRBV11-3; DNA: TGTGCCAGCAGCTTATTGGCGAACACAGATACGCAGTATTTT; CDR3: CASSLLANTDTQYF
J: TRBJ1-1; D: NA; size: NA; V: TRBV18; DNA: TGTGCCAGCTCACTGTCACAGGGTGAAGCTTTCTTT; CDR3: CASSLSQGEAFF
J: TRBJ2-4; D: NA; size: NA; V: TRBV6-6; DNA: TGTGCCAGCAGCCTTGGGGCCAAAAACATTCAGTACTTC; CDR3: CASSLGAKNIQYF
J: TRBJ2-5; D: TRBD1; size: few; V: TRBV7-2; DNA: TGTGCCAGCAGCGAACAGGGGGCTCGTGAGACCCAGTACTTC; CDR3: CASSEQGARETQYF
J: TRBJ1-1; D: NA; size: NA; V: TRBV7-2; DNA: TGTGCCAGCAGCTCTGGGACCGGGAACACTGAAGCTTTCTTT; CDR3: CASSSGTGNTEAFF
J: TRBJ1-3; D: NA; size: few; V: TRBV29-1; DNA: TGCAGCGGAAAGGGATTCTCTGGAAACACCATATATTTT; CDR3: CSGKGFSGNTIYF
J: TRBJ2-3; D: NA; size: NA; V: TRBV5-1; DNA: TGCGCCAGCAGCTTGGAGCTCTCCACAGATACGCAGTATTTT; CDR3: CASSLELSTDTQYF